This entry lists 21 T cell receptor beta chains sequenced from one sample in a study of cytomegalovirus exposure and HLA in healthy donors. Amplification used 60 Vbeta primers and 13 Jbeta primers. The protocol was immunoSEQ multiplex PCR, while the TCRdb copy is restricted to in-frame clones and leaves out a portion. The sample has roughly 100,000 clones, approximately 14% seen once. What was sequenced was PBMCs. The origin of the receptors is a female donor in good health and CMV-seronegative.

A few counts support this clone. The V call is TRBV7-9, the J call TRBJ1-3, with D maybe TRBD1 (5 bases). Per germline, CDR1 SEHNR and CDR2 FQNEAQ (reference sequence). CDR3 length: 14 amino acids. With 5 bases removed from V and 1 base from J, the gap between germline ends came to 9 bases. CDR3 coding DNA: TGTGCCAGCAGCCCACAGGATTCTGGAAACACCATATATTTT. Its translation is CASSPQDSGNTIYF.

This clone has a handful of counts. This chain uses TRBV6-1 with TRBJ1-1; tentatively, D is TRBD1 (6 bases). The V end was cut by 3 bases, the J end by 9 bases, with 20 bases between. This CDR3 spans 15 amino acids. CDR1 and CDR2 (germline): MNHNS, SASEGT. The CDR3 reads CASSDMYSGDSKAFF. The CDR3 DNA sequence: TGTGCCAGCAGTGATATGTACTCAGGGGATAGCAAAGCTTTCTTT.

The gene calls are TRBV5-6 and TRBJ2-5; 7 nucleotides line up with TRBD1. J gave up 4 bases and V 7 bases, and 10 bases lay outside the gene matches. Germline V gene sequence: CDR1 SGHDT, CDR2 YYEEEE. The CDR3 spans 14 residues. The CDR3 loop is CASDRAGAVETQYF. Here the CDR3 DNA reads TGTGCCAGCGACAGGGCTGGGGCGGTAGAGACCCAGTACTTC.

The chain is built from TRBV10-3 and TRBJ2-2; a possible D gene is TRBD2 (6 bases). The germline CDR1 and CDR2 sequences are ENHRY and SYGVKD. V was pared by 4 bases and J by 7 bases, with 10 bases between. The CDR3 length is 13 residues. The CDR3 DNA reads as TGTGCCATCAGTGGGAGGGGTTACGGGGAGCTGTTTTTT. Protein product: CAISGRGYGELFF.

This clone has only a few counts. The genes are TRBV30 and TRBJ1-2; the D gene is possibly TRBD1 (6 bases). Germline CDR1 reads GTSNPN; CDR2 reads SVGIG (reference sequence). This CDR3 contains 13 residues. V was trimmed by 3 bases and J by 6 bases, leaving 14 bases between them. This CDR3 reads CAWRSGGPDGYTF. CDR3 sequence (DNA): TGTGCCTGGAGATCGGGGGGGCCGGATGGCTACACCTTC. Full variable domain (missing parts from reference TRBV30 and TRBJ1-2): SQTIHQWPATLVQPVGSPLSLECTVEGTSNPNLYWYRQAAGRGLQLLFYSVGIGQISSEVPQNLSASRPQDRQFILSSKKLLLSDSGFYLCAWRSGGPDGYTFGSGTRLTVV.

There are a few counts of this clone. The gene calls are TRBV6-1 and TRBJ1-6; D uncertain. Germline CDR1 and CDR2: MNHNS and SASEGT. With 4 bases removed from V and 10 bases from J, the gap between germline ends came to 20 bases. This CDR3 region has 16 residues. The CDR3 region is CASSGEATAAGSPLHF. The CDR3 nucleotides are TGTGCCAGCAGTGGGGAGGCAACAGCGGCAGGATCACCCCTCCACTTT.

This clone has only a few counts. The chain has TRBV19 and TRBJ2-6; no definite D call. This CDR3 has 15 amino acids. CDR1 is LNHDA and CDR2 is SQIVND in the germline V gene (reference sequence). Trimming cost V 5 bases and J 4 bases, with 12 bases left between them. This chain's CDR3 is CASSSPRSGANVLTF. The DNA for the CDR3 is TGTGCCAGTAGTTCCCCTCGGTCCGGGGCCAACGTCCTGACTTTC.

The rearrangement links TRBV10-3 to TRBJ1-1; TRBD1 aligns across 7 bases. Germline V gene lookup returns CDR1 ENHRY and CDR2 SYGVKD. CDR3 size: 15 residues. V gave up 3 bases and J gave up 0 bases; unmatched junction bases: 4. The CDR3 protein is CAISDTDRMNTEAFF. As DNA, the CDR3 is TGTGCCATCAGTGACACGGACAGGATGAACACTGAAGCTTTCTTT.

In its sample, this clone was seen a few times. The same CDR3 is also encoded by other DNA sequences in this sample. CDR3 bases: TGCGCCAGCAGCTTGGAACGGGGTGGCACAGATACGCAGTATTTT. This encodes CASSLERGGTDTQYF. The chain combines TRBV5-1 with TRBJ2-3; D possibly corresponds to TRBD2 (5 bases). Germline V gene data show CDR1 as SGHRS and CDR2 as YFSETQ. The CDR3 is 15 residues long. The ends were cut back, 0 bases at V and 1 base at J, with 9 bases in the middle.

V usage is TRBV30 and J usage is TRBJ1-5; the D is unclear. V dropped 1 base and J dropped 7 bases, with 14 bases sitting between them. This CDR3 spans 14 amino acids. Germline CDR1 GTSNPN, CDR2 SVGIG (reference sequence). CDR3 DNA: TGTGCCTGGAGTGGCCTTACGGGTATCCAGCCCCAGCATTTT. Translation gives CAWSGLTGIQPQHF.

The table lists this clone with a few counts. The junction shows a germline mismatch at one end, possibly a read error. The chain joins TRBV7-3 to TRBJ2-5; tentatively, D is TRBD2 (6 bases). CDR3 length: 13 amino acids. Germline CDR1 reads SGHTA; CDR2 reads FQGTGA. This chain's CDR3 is CASSLLASEAQYF. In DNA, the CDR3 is TGTGCCAGCAGCCTTCTAGCGTCAGAGGCCCAGTACTTC.

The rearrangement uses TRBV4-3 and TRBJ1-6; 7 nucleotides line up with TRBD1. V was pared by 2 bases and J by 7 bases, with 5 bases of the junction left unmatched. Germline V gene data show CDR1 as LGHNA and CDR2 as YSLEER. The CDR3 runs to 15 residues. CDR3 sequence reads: CASSQSRTGNSPLHF. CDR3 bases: TGCGCCAGCAGCCAATCAAGGACAGGAAATTCACCCCTCCACTTT.

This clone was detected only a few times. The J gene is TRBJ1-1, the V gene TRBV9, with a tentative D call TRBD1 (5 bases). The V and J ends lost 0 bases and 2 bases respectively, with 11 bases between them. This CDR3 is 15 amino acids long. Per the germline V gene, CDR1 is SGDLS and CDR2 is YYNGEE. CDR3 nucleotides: TGTGCCAGCAGCGTAGTGGGGGGTAGAAACACTGAAGCTTTCTTT. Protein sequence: CASSVVGGRNTEAFF.

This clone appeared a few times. The CDR3 here is CASSYSGAGYTF. The CDR3 region has the DNA TGTGCCAGCAGTTACTCGGGGGCTGGCTACACCTTC. The gene calls are TRBV6-5 and TRBJ1-2; TRBD1 is a possible D gene (6 bases). The ends were cut back, 0 bases at V and 7 bases at J, with 6 bases in the middle. This CDR3 contains 12 residues. Looked up from germline, CDR1 is MNHEY and CDR2 is SVGAGI.

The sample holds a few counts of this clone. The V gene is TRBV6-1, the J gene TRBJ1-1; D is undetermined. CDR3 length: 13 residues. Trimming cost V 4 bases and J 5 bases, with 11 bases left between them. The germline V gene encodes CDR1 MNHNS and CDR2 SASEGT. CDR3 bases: TGTGCCAGCAGTGGGGTTAGCTGGACTGAAGCTTTCTTT. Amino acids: CASSGVSWTEAFF.

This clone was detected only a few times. The DNA of the CDR3 is TGCGCCAGCAGCTTGGCCGGGACAGGGACCACTGAAGCTTTCTTT. This encodes CASSLAGTGTTEAFF. The chain combines TRBV5-1 with TRBJ1-1; TRBD1 matches at 9 bases. Germline loops: CDR1 SGHRS, CDR2 YFSETQ. CDR3 size: 15 residues. V trimming: 0 bases; J trimming: 4 bases; junction bases outside the gene matches: 4.

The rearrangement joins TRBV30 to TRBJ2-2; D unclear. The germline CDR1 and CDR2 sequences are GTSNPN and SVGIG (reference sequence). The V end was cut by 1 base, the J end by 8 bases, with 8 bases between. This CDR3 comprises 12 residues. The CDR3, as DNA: TGTGCCTGGAGTGCCTATAAGGGGGAGCTGTTTTTT. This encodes CAWSAYKGELFF.

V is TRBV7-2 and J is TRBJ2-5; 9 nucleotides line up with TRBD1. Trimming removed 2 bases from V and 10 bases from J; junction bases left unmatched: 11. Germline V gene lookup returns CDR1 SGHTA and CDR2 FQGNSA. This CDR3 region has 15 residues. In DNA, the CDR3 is TGTGCCAGCAGCTTATTGACAGGGGGGGATGGTCTCCAGTACTTC. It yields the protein CASSLLTGGDGLQYF.

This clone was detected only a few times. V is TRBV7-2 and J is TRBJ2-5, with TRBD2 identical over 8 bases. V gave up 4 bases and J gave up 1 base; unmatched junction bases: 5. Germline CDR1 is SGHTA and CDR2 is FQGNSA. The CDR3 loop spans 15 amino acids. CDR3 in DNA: TGTGCCAGCAGCTCCTATAGCGGGGTCCAAGAGACCCAGTACTTC. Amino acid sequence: CASSSYSGVQETQYF.

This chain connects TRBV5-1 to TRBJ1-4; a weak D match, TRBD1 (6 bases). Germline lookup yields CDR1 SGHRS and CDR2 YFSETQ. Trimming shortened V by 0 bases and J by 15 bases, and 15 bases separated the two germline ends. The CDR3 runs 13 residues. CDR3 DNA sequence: TGCGCCAGCAGCTTGGAAGGGGGATTGGCGGTGTTTTTT. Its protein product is CASSLEGGLAVFF. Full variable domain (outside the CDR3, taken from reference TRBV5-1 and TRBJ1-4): KAGVTQTPRYLIKTRGQQVTLSCSPISGHRSVSWYQQTPGQGLQFLFEYFSETQRNKGNFPGRFSGRQFSNSRSEMNVSTLELGDSALYLCASSLEGGLAVFFGSGTQLSVL.

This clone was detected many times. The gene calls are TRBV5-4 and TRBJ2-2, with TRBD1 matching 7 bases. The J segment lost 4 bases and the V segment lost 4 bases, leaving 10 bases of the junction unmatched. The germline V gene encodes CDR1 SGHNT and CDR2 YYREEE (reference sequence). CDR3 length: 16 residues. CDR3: CASSATGFVTTGELFF. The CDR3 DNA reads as TGTGCCAGCAGCGCGACAGGGTTCGTGACCACCGGGGAGCTGTTTTTT.